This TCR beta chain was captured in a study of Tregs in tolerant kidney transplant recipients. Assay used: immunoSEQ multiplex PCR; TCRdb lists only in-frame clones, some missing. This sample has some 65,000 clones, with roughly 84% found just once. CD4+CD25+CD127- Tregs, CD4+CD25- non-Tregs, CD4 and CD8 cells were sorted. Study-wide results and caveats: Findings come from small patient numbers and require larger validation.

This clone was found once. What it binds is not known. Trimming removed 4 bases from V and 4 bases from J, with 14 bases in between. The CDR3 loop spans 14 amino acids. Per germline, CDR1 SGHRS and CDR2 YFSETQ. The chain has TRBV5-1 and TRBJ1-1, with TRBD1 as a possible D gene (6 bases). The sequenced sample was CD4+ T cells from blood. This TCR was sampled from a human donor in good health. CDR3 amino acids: CASSPGAQGTEAFF. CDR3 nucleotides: TGCGCCAGCAGCCCGGGGGCCCAGGGCACTGAAGCTTTCTTT.